Shown below are 8 T cell receptor beta chains from a single sample sequenced in a study of blood T cell repertoires in COVID-19. The data were produced by immunoSEQ multiplex PCR, yet TCRdb's version contains in-frame clones alone and is incomplete. Of more than 150,000 clones in the sample, roughly 79% are singletons; the top ten hold around 16%. The sample comprised peripheral blood. The receptors derive from a man in his sixties with active or convalescent COVID-19.

The chain recombines TRBV7-2 with TRBJ2-5, with D hard to call. With 1 base removed from V and 7 bases from J, the gap between germline ends came to 10 bases. Germline lookup yields CDR1 SGHTA and CDR2 FQGNSA. The CDR3 covers 13 residues. The CDR3 region is CASSLGQRGTQYF. CDR3 bases: TGTGCCAGCAGCTTAGGGCAGCGAGGGACCCAGTACTTC.

The genes are TRBV27 and TRBJ2-7; 8 positions agree with TRBD1. Germline trimming cut 8 bases from V and 4 bases from J; bases unmatched to any gene: 7. Germline V gene sequence: CDR1 MNHEY, CDR2 SMNVEV (reference sequence). The CDR3 sequence is 13 residues long. CDR3 nucleotide sequence: TGTGCCAGCTCCCGGACAGGGAGGTACGAGCAGTACTTC. As protein: CASSRTGRYEQYF.

The chain couples TRBV5-1 to TRBJ1-4, with a tentative D call TRBD1 (5 bases). This CDR3 has 16 amino acids. Germline lookup yields CDR1 SGHRS and CDR2 YFSETQ. V was cut by 5 bases and J by 6 bases, with 20 bases left in between. CDR3 DNA: TGCGCCAGCAGGGGGCAGGGACTAGGGTCGGATGAAAAACTGTTTTTT. Its protein is CASRGQGLGSDEKLFF.

The gene calls are TRBV7-2 and TRBJ2-7, with 13 bases aligning to TRBD2. The length of the CDR3 is 18 residues. Unmatched junction bases numbered 6, after V lost 0 bases and J lost 1 base. In germline, CDR1 is SGHTA, CDR2 FQGNSA. The CDR3 sequence is CASSLATSGRTVSYEQYF. DNA of the CDR3: TGTGCCAGCAGCTTAGCGACTAGCGGGAGGACTGTTTCCTACGAGCAGTACTTC.

This chain connects TRBV27 to TRBJ1-2; tentatively, D is TRBD1 (6 bases). CDR3 length: 15 amino acids. V was pared by 2 bases and J by 1 base, with 11 bases between. Germline V gene lookup returns CDR1 MNHEY and CDR2 SMNVEV (reference sequence). CDR3 loop: CASSLKQGYNYGYTF. The CDR3 DNA follows: TGTGCCAGCAGTTTAAAACAGGGATATAACTATGGCTACACCTTC.

This chain joins TRBV5-4 and TRBJ2-1; 7 nucleotides match TRBD1. V lost 3 bases, J lost 7 bases, and 10 bases stayed unmatched. This CDR3 is built from 15 residues. Germline V gives CDR1 SGHNT, CDR2 YYREEE (reference sequence). CDR3 sequence: CASSSERGLWNEQFF. The CDR3 bases are TGTGCCAGCAGCTCGGAGAGGGGGCTGTGGAATGAGCAGTTCTTC.

This clone was found a few times. The rearrangement links TRBV20-1 to TRBJ1-2; no definite D call. The germline gives CDR1 DFQATT, CDR2 SNEGSKA (reference sequence). Deletions cut 4 bases from V and 8 bases from J, with 11 bases between. CDR3 size: 11 residues. CDR3 in DNA: TGCAGTGCTATGGACCCGGGGGGCTACACCTTC. It yields the protein CSAMDPGGYTF.

In this sample, this clone turned up a few times. The chain is built from TRBV9 and TRBJ1-2, with 8 nucleotides matching TRBD1. Germline CDR1 and CDR2: SGDLS and YYNGEE. J was trimmed by 6 bases and V by 4 bases; bases with no gene match: 8. The CDR3 runs 14 residues. This chain's CDR3 is CASSPGQGGDGYTF. CDR3 sequence (DNA): TGTGCCAGCAGCCCCGGACAGGGTGGAGATGGCTACACCTTC.